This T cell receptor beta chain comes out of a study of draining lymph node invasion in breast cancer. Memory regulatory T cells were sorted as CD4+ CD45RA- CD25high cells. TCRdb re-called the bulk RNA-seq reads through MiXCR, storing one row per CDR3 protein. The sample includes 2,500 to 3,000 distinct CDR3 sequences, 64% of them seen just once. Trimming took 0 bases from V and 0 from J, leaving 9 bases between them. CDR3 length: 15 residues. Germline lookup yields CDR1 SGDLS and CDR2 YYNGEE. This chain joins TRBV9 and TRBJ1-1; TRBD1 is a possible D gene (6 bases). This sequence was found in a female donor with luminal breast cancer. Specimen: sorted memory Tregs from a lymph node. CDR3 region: CASSVAGQLNTEAFF. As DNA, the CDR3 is TGTGCCAGCAGCGTAGCTGGACAGTTGAACACTGAAGCTTTCTTT.